This section outlines one T cell receptor beta chain sequence together with its context. The antigen it binds to is not known. HCMV serostatus was determined by detecting HCMV-specific IgG in serum with a commercial ELISA kit. Peripheral blood mononuclear cells were isolated from blood by Ficoll density gradient centrifugation. Based on the germline V gene, the CDR1 and CDR2 sequences are SGHVS and FQNEAQ. Reading from cysteine to phenylalanine, the CDR3 counts 18 amino acids. Only the protein sequence is given. The data are from a study of T cells expressing NK-cell markers (dated by TCRdb to 2019 to 2021). Study-level background: Seven to nine donors provided sorted CD3+CD56+NKG2C+, CD3+CD56+NKG2C- and CD3+CD56-NKG2C+ T-cell subsets, whose TCR beta-chain repertoires were profiled. Illumina HiSeq 2000/2500, MiSeq or NextSeq was used to sequence libraries as 2 x 150 bp reads. Of the eight sequenced donors, seven were found to be HCMV-seropositive and one was found to be HCMV-seronegative. Randomly selected healthy volunteers, three men and five women, were used as the eight sequenced donors.

Findings and caveats that apply to the study as a whole: Whether the expanded NKG2C-expressing T cell clones were specific for HCMV antigens was left unclear. In a handful of donors, the dominant CD3+CD56+NKG2C+ clonotypes were found to rank among the top 10 CD8+ clonotypes and to make up roughly 1.0-7.0% of CD8+ T cells. Those dominant clonotypes were again the most abundant among CD3+CD56-NKG2C+ cells in a handful of donors, at roughly 28.3-60.1%.

Sequencing relied on an Illumina HiSeq 2000. The TCR beta cDNA libraries were made using 5'RACE template switching, a step that added both a universal primer site and unique molecular identifiers. Synthesis of cDNA was primed from the TCR beta constant segment and was followed by two consecutive PCR amplification steps. On the study's bioinformatics: MIGEC handled demultiplexing of the reads and grouping by UMI, while MiTCR was used to assemble and quantify clonotypes. To remove erroneous sequences, TCR cDNA sequences were retained only when supported by two or more reads. Downstream repertoire analysis used the tcR package, and clonotypes were matched across fractions by CDR3 nucleotide sequence plus V segment. VDJmatch was used to annotate antigen specificity against VDJdb, with one amino acid substitution in CDR3 allowed. TCRdb reprocessed the reads into one record per CDR3 protein sequence, lacking DNA. The V and J calls and clone size are TCRdb's, not the authors'. The sample table on file contains 500,000 to 700,000 distinct CDR3 sequences. Roughly 3.5% of the sample belongs to the ten largest clones.

The sequenced material came from blood T cells: a sorted CD56 or NKG2C T cell subset, CD4+ or CD8+ T cells, or bulk PBMC T cells (not recorded which). The V and J segments used are TRBV7-8 and TRBJ2-1; the D call from TCRdb, TRBD1, cannot be confirmed without DNA. The origin of this receptor is a man aged 18 to 29 in good health. Donor details come from another sample of the same person, matched by shared clones. CDR3 reads: CASSFGTGNFQTYNEQFF.